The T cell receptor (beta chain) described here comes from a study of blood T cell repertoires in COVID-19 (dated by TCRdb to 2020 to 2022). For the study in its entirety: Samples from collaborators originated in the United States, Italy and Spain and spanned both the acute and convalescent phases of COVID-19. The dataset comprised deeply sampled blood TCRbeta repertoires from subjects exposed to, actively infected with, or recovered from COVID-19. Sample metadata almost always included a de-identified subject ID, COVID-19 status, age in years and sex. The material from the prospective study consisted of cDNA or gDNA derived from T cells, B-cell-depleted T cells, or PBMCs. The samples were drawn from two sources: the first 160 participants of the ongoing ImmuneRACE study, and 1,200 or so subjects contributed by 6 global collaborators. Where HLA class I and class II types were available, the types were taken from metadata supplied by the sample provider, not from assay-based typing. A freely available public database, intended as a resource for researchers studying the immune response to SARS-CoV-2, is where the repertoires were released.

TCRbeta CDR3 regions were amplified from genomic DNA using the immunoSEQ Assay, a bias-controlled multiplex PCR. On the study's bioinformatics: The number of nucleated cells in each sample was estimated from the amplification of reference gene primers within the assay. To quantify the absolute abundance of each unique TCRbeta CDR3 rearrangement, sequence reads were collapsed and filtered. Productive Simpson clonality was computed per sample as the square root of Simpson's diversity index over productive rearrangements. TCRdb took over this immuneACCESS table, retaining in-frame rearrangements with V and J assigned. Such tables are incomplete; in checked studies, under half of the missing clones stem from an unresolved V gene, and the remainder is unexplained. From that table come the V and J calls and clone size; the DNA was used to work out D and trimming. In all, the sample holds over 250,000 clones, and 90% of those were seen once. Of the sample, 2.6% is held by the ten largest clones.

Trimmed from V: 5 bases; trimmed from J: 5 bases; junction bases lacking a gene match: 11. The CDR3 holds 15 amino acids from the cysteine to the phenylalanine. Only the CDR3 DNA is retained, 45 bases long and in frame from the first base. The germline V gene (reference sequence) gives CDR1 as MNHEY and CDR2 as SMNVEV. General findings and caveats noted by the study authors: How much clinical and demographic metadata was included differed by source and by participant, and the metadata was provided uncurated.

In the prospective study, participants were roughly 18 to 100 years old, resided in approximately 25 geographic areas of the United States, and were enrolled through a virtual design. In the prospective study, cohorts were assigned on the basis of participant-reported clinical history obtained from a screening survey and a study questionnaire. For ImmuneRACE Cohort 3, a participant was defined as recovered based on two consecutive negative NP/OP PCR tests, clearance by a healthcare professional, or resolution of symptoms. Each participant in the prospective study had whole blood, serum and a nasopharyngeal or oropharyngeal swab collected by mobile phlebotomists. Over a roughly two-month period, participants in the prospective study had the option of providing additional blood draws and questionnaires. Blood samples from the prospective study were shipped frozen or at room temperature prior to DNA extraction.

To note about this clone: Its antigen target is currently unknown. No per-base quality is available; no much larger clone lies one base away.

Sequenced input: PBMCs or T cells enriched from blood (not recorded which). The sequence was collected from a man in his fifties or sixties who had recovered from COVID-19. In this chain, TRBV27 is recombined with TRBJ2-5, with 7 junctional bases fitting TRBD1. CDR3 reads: CASSPGTVARETQYF. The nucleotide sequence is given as TGTGCCAGCAGTCCCGGGACAGTAGCGAGGGAGACCCAGTACTTC.